This T cell receptor beta chain was documented in a study of OX40 agonist ivuxolimab in advanced cancers. Study information: The drug used for patients, ivuxolimab, was an agonistic anti-OX40 (CD134) antibody.

The assay was immunoSEQ multiplex PCR, and TCRdb's table has in-frame clones only and misses some. The data hold about 110,000 clones, with approximately 90% observed a single time. Germline assignment: CDR1 SNHLY and CDR2 FYNNEI. The CDR3 is 15 residues long. Losses at the gene ends were 7 bases for V and 2 bases for J; bases not matched to a gene: 10. This chain connects TRBV2 to TRBJ2-7; 8 nucleotides align to TRBD2. The sequences come from CD4+ or CD8+ T cells sorted from blood, collected in a trial of the OX40 agonist ivuxolimab. The clonotype comes from an adult with an advanced solid tumor such as melanoma, head and neck, liver or kidney cancer. CDR3 residues: CASTFGPAGAYEQYF. The DNA for the CDR3 is TGTGCCAGCACCTTCGGTCCAGCGGGAGCCTACGAGCAGTACTTC.